The 23 T cell receptor beta chains presented below share a single source sample, sequenced in a study of tumor T cells in aggressive B-cell lymphoma. Produced via immunoSEQ multiplex PCR; TCRdb's table is partial and in-frame only. The data show 9,000 to 13,000 clones, around 90% seen once. Material for sequencing was tumor tissue. The receptors here all came from an adult with diffuse large B cell lymphoma.

This rearrangement joins TRBV2 to TRBJ2-5; 10 nucleotides agree with TRBD1. J gave up 5 bases and V 6 bases, and 3 bases lay outside the gene matches. The CDR3 length is 13 residues. Germline loops: CDR1 SNHLY, CDR2 FYNNEI. The CDR3, as DNA: TGTGCCAGCAGAAGGGGACAGGGGGAGACCCAGTACTTC. It is translated as CASRRGQGETQYF.

The chain carries TRBV19 and TRBJ2-1; D is undetermined. Trimming removed 7 bases from V and 3 bases from J, with 25 bases in between. This CDR3 spans 18 amino acids. Germline-derived CDR1 and CDR2 are LNHDA and SQIVND (reference sequence). The CDR3 spells CASTPKRSQLWRYNEQFF. The CDR3 nucleotides read TGTGCCAGTACCCCTAAGAGGTCCCAACTGTGGCGCTACAATGAGCAGTTCTTC.

J is TRBJ2-7 and V is TRBV5-1, with 8 bases fitting TRBD1. V lost 5 bases to trimming and J lost 5 bases; unmatched junction nucleotides: 6. Germline values: CDR1 SGHRS, CDR2 YFSETQ. The CDR3 has 13 residues. The CDR3 loop reads CASSYQGADEQYF. In nucleotides, the CDR3 is TGCGCCAGCAGTTATCAGGGGGCCGACGAGCAGTACTTC.

V usage is TRBV18 and J usage is TRBJ1-1; 10 positions match TRBD1. V shed 5 bases and J 4 bases; nucleotides not matched to a gene: 4. Looked up from germline, CDR1 is KGHSH and CDR2 is LQKENI. The CDR3 is 14 amino acids. Written as DNA, the CDR3 is TGTGCCAGCTCAGTGGACAGGGGGGCCACTGAAGCTTTCTTT. Amino acids: CASSVDRGATEAFF.

The CDR3 sequence is CASSPHSPTLEQYF. CDR3 sequence (DNA): TGTGCCAGCAGCCCGCATTCCCCCACCTTAGAACAGTACTTC. The V and J genes are TRBV25-1 and TRBJ2-7; D remains unclear. Germline V CDR1 and CDR2: MGHDK, SYGVNS. The CDR3 spans 14 residues. Trimming left V 6 bases short and J 10 bases short, with 22 bases between.

As for this clone: Its ends do not fully match the called genes, so a read error is possible. This chain joins TRBV2 and TRBJ1-1; no firm D call. Germline V CDR1 and CDR2: SNHLY, FYNNEI. This CDR3 is built from 15 residues. CDR3 amino acids: CASSYRPAGNTEAFF. In DNA form, the CDR3 reads TGTGCCAGCAGTTATAGGCCCGCGGGGAACACAGAAGCTTTCTTT.

The rearrangement links TRBV30 to TRBJ1-4, with D uncertain. The CDR3 is 15 amino acids. Trimming cost V 3 bases and J 8 bases, with 19 bases left between them. Germline values: CDR1 GTSNPN, CDR2 SVGIG (reference sequence). CDR3 sequence reads: CAWSAYGSPGEKLFF. The CDR3 nucleotides are TGTGCCTGGAGCGCGTACGGGTCACCCGGGGAAAAACTGTTTTTT.

The rearrangement joins TRBV6-1 to TRBJ1-4; D is possibly TRBD1 (5 bases). The germline V gene has CDR1 MNHNS and CDR2 SASEGT. Trimming shortened V by 6 bases and J by 3 bases, and 11 bases separated the two germline ends. The CDR3 is 14 residues long. In DNA, the CDR3 is TGTGCCAGCAGCAAGACAGCCCCTAATGAAAAACTGTTTTTT. As protein: CASSKTAPNEKLFF.

This chain links TRBV19 with TRBJ1-5; D is possibly TRBD1 (5 bases). The germline V gene encodes CDR1 LNHDA and CDR2 SQIVND (reference sequence). The V gene lost 2 bases and the J gene lost 0 bases, with 17 bases spanning the gap. The CDR3 loop spans 18 amino acids. The CDR3: CASSITQSRGNSNQPQHF. Written as DNA, the CDR3 is TGTGCCAGTAGTATAACGCAGAGTAGGGGTAATAGCAATCAGCCCCAGCATTTT. The whole variable domain, filled in from reference TRBV19 and TRBJ1-5, reads DGGITQSPKYLFRKEGQNVTLSCEQNLNHDAMYWYRQDPGQGLRLIYYSQIVNDFQKGDIAEGYSVSREKKESFPLTVTSAQKNPTAFYLCASSITQSRGNSNQPQHFGDGTRLSIL.

J is TRBJ1-1 and V is TRBV18; 10 bases are a match to TRBD1. Germline V gives CDR1 KGHSH, CDR2 LQKENI. This CDR3 spans 19 amino acids. Trimming cost V 5 bases and J 0 bases; bases outside gene matches: 15. Written as DNA, the CDR3 is TGTGCCAGCTCAGCTCACCGGGACAGGGGTAAAGTCATGAACACTGAAGCTTTCTTT. As protein: CASSAHRDRGKVMNTEAFF.

The V gene is TRBV29-1, the J gene TRBJ1-2; D not certain. Trimming took off 7 bases at V and 4 bases at J, with 10 bases between the two ends. Germline CDR1 and CDR2: SQVTM and ANQGSEA. The CDR3 extends over 11 amino acids. The CDR3 coding sequence is TGCAGCGCTCAGTTCTCCTATGGCTACACCTTC. Its protein product is CSAQFSYGYTF.

The table lists this clone with a count of one. CDR3 loop: CAWGSGTSEDTQYF. Written as DNA, the CDR3 is TGTGCCTGGGGTAGCGGGACCTCAGAAGATACGCAGTATTTT. The chain is built from TRBV30 and TRBJ2-3; TRBD2 matches 8 bases. From germline, CDR1 is GTSNPN and CDR2 SVGIG (reference sequence). The CDR3 covers 14 residues. V shed 5 bases, J shed 5 bases, and the junction held 9 bases outside the gene matches.

V and J are TRBV19 and TRBJ2-2; D is undetermined. Trimming left V 5 bases short and J 3 bases short, with 10 bases between. The CDR3 has 14 amino acids. The germline V gene has CDR1 LNHDA and CDR2 SQIVND (reference sequence). The CDR3 is CASSGRFDTGELFF. The CDR3 nucleotides read TGTGCCAGTAGTGGGCGCTTCGACACCGGGGAGCTGTTTTTT.

This clone was seen only once. The CDR3 reads CASIYDRAYGYTF. As DNA, the CDR3 is TGTGCCAGCATCTACGACAGGGCCTATGGCTACACCTTC. The chain combines TRBV7-9 with TRBJ1-2; 7 nucleotides match TRBD1. The J segment lost 4 bases and the V segment lost 7 bases, leaving 6 bases of the junction unmatched. Germline V gene data show CDR1 as SEHNR and CDR2 as FQNEAQ (reference sequence). The CDR3 has 13 amino acids.

The chain uses TRBV6-1 and TRBJ1-2; no clear D. Germline V gene data show CDR1 as MNHNS and CDR2 as SASEGT. The CDR3 runs 11 residues. Between the trimmed V and J ends, which lost 5 bases and 8 bases, there was a span of 9 bases. DNA for the CDR3: TGTGCCAGCAGTCCCGGCAGGGGCTACACCTTC. This translates into CASSPGRGYTF.

The V call is TRBV10-3, the J call TRBJ1-2; D not certain. The V and J ends lost 4 bases and 3 bases respectively, with 6 bases between them. Germline CDR1 ENHRY, CDR2 SYGVKD. The CDR3 has 12 amino acids. The CDR3 loop reads CAISAGDYGYTF. Here the CDR3 DNA reads TGTGCCATCAGTGCCGGGGACTATGGCTACACCTTC.

The chain combines TRBV4-1 with TRBJ1-1; D may be TRBD1 (6 bases). Trimming cost V 0 bases and J 6 bases, with 14 bases left between them. The CDR3 length is 15 residues. The germline gives CDR1 MGHRA, CDR2 YSYEKL. The CDR3 protein is CASSQDNTGIAEAFF. The CDR3 coding sequence is TGCGCCAGCAGCCAAGATAATACAGGGATAGCTGAAGCTTTCTTT.

This chain joins TRBV19 and TRBJ2-5; weak D call: TRBD2 (6 bases). The ends were cut back, 6 bases at V and 3 bases at J, with 11 bases in the middle. This CDR3 spans 13 amino acids. Per the germline V gene, CDR1 is LNHDA and CDR2 is SQIVND (reference sequence). CDR3 sequence (DNA): TGTGCCAGTAGCGGAGGGCACAAAGAGACCCAGTACTTC. This gives the protein CASSGGHKETQYF. Full variable domain (rest looked up from reference TRBV19 and TRBJ2-5): DGGITQSPKYLFRKEGQNVTLSCEQNLNHDAMYWYRQDPGQGLRLIYYSQIVNDFQKGDIAEGYSVSREKKESFPLTVTSAQKNPTAFYLCASSGGHKETQYFGPGTRLLVL.

The chain employs TRBV19 and TRBJ2-4; tentatively, D is TRBD2 (5 bases). Germline V gene data show CDR1 as LNHDA and CDR2 as SQIVND (reference sequence). The V gene lost 6 bases and the J gene lost 3 bases, with 15 bases spanning the gap. This CDR3 is built from 15 residues. CDR3 sequence: CASRVAGLGKNIQYF. The CDR3 bases are TGTGCCAGTAGGGTCGCGGGTTTGGGCAAAAACATTCAGTACTTC.

The chain carries TRBV9 and TRBJ2-5; 8 bases align to TRBD1. The CDR3 consists of 14 residues. Germline V lookup: CDR1 SGDLS, CDR2 YYNGEE. The ends lost 3 bases at V and 3 bases at J; junction bases unmatched: 4. CDR3 nucleotides: TGTGCCAGCAGCGGATCGACAGGGGAAGAGACCCAGTACTTC. Amino acid sequence: CASSGSTGEETQYF.

The rearrangement joins TRBV12-5 to TRBJ2-7, with 9 nucleotides matching TRBD1. CDR1 LGHNT and CDR2 FRNRAP come from the germline V gene. CDR3 length: 17 residues. V shed 1 base, J shed 0 bases, and the junction held 7 bases outside the gene matches. CDR3 nucleotide sequence: TGTGCTAGTGGTTTGGCCCCCGGGACAGGGAGCTCCTACGAGCAGTACTTC. This gives the protein CASGLAPGTGSSYEQYF.

The chain employs TRBV18 and TRBJ1-1; unclear D gene. Germline V gene lookup returns CDR1 KGHSH and CDR2 LQKENI. This CDR3 comprises 14 residues. V was trimmed by 0 bases and J by 6 bases, leaving 11 bases between them. The CDR3 sequence is CASSPPWKAAEAFF. CDR3 sequence (DNA): TGTGCCAGCTCACCACCATGGAAGGCGGCTGAAGCTTTCTTT.

On this clone: Germline is not matched at one junction end, which may reflect a read error. The genes are TRBV30 and TRBJ1-1; the D is unclear. The CDR3 has 11 residues. Germline assignment: CDR1 GTSNPN and CDR2 SVGIG (reference sequence). The CDR3 spells CARSRNTEAFF. In nucleotides, the CDR3 is TGTGCCCGGAGCAGGAACACTGAAGCTTTCTTT.